This TCR beta chain was recorded in a study of CD8 T cells in ankylosing spondylitis. TCRdb itself ran the 5' RACE reads through MiXCR, one entry per CDR3 protein. The data hold around 35,000 distinct CDR3 sequences, with 11% observed a single time. This clonotype came up many times. The germline V gene has CDR1 MDHEN and CDR2 SYDVKM. The ends lost 7 bases at V and 7 bases at J; junction bases unmatched: 6. This CDR3 is 14 amino acids long. The chain uses TRBV28 and TRBJ2-1; 11 bases are a match to TRBD2. The specimen was synovial fluid, either unsorted or a sorted T cell fraction (not recorded which). This receptor was obtained from a male donor with ankylosing spondylitis. The CDR3 region is CASKPSGRWNEQFF. The CDR3 DNA is TGTGCCAGCAAACCTAGCGGGAGGTGGAATGAGCAGTTCTTC.